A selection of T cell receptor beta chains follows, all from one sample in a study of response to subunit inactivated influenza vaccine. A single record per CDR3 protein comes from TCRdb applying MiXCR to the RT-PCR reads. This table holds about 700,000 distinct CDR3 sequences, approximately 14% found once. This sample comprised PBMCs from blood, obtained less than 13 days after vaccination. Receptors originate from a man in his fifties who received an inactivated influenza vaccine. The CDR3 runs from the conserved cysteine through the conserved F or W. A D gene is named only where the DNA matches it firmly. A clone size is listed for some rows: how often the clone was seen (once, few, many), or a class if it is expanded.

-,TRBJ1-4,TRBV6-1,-,TGTGCCAGCAGTGAAGCGTATGAAAAACTGTTTTTT,CASSEAYEKLFF
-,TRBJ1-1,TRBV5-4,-,TGTGCCAGCAGCTTGGCGGGGCCGGCCACTGAAGCTTTCTTT,CASSLAGPATEAFF
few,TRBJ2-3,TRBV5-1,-,TGCGCCAGCAGCTTCAAACCCCTTGGGAGCACAGATACGCAGTATTTT,CASSFKPLGSTDTQYF
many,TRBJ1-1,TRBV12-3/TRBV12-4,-,TGTGCCAGCAGTTTGGATGCTGAAGCTTTCTTT,CASSLDAEAFF
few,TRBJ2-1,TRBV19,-,TGTGCCAGTAGTCAGTTAGCCCTCAATGAGCAGTTCTTC,CASSQLALNEQFF
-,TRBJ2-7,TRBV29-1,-,TGCAGCGTTGAAGGCGAAGGCTACGAGCAGTACTTC,CSVEGEGYEQYF
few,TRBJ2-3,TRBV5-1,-,TGCGCCAGCAGCTTGGATGGCTCGTCAGATACGCAGTATTTT,CASSLDGSSDTQYF
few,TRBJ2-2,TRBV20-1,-,TGCAGTGCTAGTTGGGCAGGGAACACCGGGGAGCTGTTTTTT,CSASWAGNTGELFF
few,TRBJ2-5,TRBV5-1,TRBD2,TGCGCCAGCAGCCATACTAGCGGGAGAGAGTACCAAGAGACCCAGTACTTC,CASSHTSGREYQETQYF
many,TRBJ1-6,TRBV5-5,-,TGTGCCAGCAGCCGCCAACCAGATTCACCCCTCCACTTT,CASSRQPDSPLHF
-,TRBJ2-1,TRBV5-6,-,TGTGCCAGCAGCCTGAGGGTTGTCAGGGACAATGAGCAGTTCTTC,CASSLRVVRDNEQFF
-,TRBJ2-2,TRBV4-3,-,TGCGCCAGCAGCCAAGATAGTCTAGCTCGCGGGGAGCTGTTTTTT,CASSQDSLARGELFF
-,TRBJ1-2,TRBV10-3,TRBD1,TGTGCCCACACAGGGGATAGGAACTATGGCTACACCTTC,CAHTGDRNYGYTF
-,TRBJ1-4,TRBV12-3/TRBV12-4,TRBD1,TGTGCCAGCAGTCCGAGATCGGACAGGCGTCTGTTTTTT,CASSPRSDRRLFF
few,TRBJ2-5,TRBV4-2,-,TGTGCCAGCAGCCAAGATCTTACGGGGTCTCGAGAGACCCAGTACTTC,CASSQDLTGSRETQYF
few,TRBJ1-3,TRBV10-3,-,TGTGCCATCAGCCTCACCGAGGTTGGGGATGGTGGAAACACCATATATTTT,CAISLTEVGDGGNTIYF
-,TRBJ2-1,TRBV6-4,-,TGTGCCAGCAGTGACTCTTGGGGGCCCTACTACAATGAGCAGTTCTTC,CASSDSWGPYYNEQFF
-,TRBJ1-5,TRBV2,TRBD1,TGTGCCAGCACCCGGAGACAGGGGGCAGGTCAGCCCCAGCATTTT,CASTRRQGAGQPQHF
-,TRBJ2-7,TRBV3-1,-,TGTGCCAGCAGCGAAACCTACGCTAGCGCGCTATACGAGCAGTACTTC,CASSETYASALYEQYF
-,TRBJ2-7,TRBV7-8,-,TGTGCCAGCAGCTTTGGCAGGGGTGGTTACTACGAGCAGTACTTC,CASSFGRGGYYEQYF
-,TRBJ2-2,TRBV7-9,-,TGTGCCAGCAGCACGGGACCACGTCGCACCGGGGAGCTGTTTTTT,CASSTGPRRTGELFF
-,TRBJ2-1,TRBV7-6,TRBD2,TGTGCCAGCAGCGGGTCGGGACTAGCGGCCTACAATGAGCAGTTCTTC,CASSGSGLAAYNEQFF
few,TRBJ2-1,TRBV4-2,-,TGTGCCAGCAGCCCGACCGAATCCTACAATGAGCAGTTCTTC,CASSPTESYNEQFF
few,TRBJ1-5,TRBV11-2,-,TGTGCCAGCAGCTTGAGGCCGGAAGATCAGCCCCAGCATTTT,CASSLRPEDQPQHF
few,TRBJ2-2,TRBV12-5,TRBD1,TGTGCTAGTGGACCGGGACAGGCGAACACCGGGGAGCTGTTTTTT,CASGPGQANTGELFF
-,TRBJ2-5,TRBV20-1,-,TGCAGTGCTAGAGTTCTAGGGGAGACCCAGTACTTC,CSARVLGETQYF